The rows below give T cell receptor beta chains drawn from one sample of a study of technical replicates of blood from several donors. Data came from immunoSEQ multiplex PCR; TCRdb stores just in-frame clones and leaves some out. The table includes about 95,000 clones, 95% detected once. The sequencing sample was made of T cells isolated from PBMCs. The origin of the receptors is a human donor in good health. Both conserved end residues are part of each CDR3. Fields, in order: CDR3 DNA, CDR3 protein, J gene, V gene, clone size, D gene. A D gene is named only where the DNA matches it firmly. Some rows have no size entry. The others give once, few or many, or a class for an expanded clone.

DNA: TGTGCCAGCTCACCAGTTGGGGGGGCTTCCACACATGAGCAGTTCTTC; CDR3: CASSPVGGASTHEQFF; J: TRBJ2-1; V: TRBV18; size: .; D: .
DNA: TGTGCCAGCAGCAATGGACTAGCGGGAGTCATCCGCTGGCAGTTCTTC; CDR3: CASSNGLAGVIRWQFF; J: TRBJ2-1; V: TRBV7-8; size: .; D: TRBD2
DNA: TGTGCCAGCAGTGAAACCAGGTTATCACCCATGAACACTGAAGCTTTCTTT; CDR3: CASSETRLSPMNTEAFF; J: TRBJ1-1; V: TRBV6-1; size: .; D: .
DNA: TGTGCCAGCGGTTCCGGGACAGGGGGCTCCAGCAATCAGCCCCAGCATTTT; CDR3: CASGSGTGGSSNQPQHF; J: TRBJ1-5; V: TRBV27; size: .; D: TRBD1
DNA: TGTGCCAGCAGCCAAGATCGGGGGACAGGGGGCGAAAAACTGTTTTTT; CDR3: CASSQDRGTGGEKLFF; J: TRBJ1-4; V: TRBV4-2; size: .; D: TRBD1
DNA: TGTGCCAGTAGTATAGCGGGCACAGATACGCAGTATTTT; CDR3: CASSIAGTDTQYF; J: TRBJ2-3; V: TRBV19; size: .; D: .
DNA: TGTGCCATCAGTGAACAGGGACCCTATGGCTACACCTTC; CDR3: CAISEQGPYGYTF; J: TRBJ1-2; V: TRBV10-3; size: .; D: .
DNA: TGTGCCAGCAGCCCCCGGGAGGGGACCCAGTACTTC; CDR3: CASSPREGTQYF; J: TRBJ2-5; V: TRBV27; size: .; D: TRBD2
DNA: TGTGCCAGCAGTACGCGACAGGGTTCCGAGCAGTACTTC; CDR3: CASSTRQGSEQYF; J: TRBJ2-7; V: TRBV27; size: .; D: TRBD1
DNA: TGTGCCAGAAGCTTGGCTAGATTAGATACGCAGTATTTT; CDR3: CARSLARLDTQYF; J: TRBJ2-3; V: TRBV5-3; size: .; D: .
DNA: TGTGCCAGTAGTATCCTCTATTACGGGGAAGTAGGCACTGAAGCTTTCTTT; CDR3: CASSILYYGEVGTEAFF; J: TRBJ1-1; V: TRBV19; size: .; D: .
DNA: TGTGCCAGCAGTTTAGGAGAATACACTGAAGCTTTCTTT; CDR3: CASSLGEYTEAFF; J: TRBJ1-1; V: TRBV27; size: .; D: .
DNA: TGTGCCATCAGTGAGTCGACAGGGTTGGGCACTGAAGCTTTCTTT; CDR3: CAISESTGLGTEAFF; J: TRBJ1-1; V: TRBV10-3; size: .; D: TRBD1
DNA: TGTGCCAGCACAACAGGTACCTACGAGCAGTACTTC; CDR3: CASTTGTYEQYF; J: TRBJ2-7; V: TRBV2; size: .; D: .
DNA: TGTGCCAGCAGTTACACAGGGGAGAACACTGAAGCTTTCTTT; CDR3: CASSYTGENTEAFF; J: TRBJ1-1; V: TRBV6-6; size: .; D: TRBD1
DNA: TGTGCCACCTCTAGCGGGGGGACCTACGAGCAGTACTTC; CDR3: CATSSGGTYEQYF; J: TRBJ2-7; V: TRBV15; size: .; D: TRBD2
DNA: TGTGCCAGCAGCCGGGGGGCAGGGGCAGCACGTGTAGAGACCCAGTACTTC; CDR3: CASSRGAGAARVETQYF; J: TRBJ2-5; V: TRBV5-4; size: .; D: .
DNA: TGTGCCAGCAGTTATGAGCAGCAGGGGCAATCCTACGAGCAGTACTTC; CDR3: CASSYEQQGQSYEQYF; J: TRBJ2-7; V: TRBV6-6; size: .; D: .
DNA: TGTGCCAGCAGTTACGGGCCTTCGAACACCGGGGAGCTGTTTTTT; CDR3: CASSYGPSNTGELFF; J: TRBJ2-2; V: TRBV6-6; size: .; D: .
DNA: TGTGCCAGCAGCGGATCGACTAGCGGGAGGGCCCCTGAGCAGTTCTTC; CDR3: CASSGSTSGRAPEQFF; J: TRBJ2-1; V: TRBV9; size: once; D: TRBD2
DNA: TGTGCCAGCAGCTTAGATTTTCAGGGTACTGGCTACACCTTC; CDR3: CASSLDFQGTGYTF; J: TRBJ1-2; V: TRBV11-2; size: .; D: .
DNA: TGTGCCAGCAGCGTAGGGCTAGCGGGAGGCACCTACGAGCAGTACTTC; CDR3: CASSVGLAGGTYEQYF; J: TRBJ2-7; V: TRBV9; size: .; D: TRBD2
DNA: TGCAGCGTCTCGCCGACTGACAATGAGCAGTTCTTC; CDR3: CSVSPTDNEQFF; J: TRBJ2-1; V: TRBV29-1; size: .; D: .
DNA: TGCAGCGTTGAAGGCCAGGCGCCCTTGGCTTTCTTT; CDR3: CSVEGQAPLAFF; J: TRBJ1-1; V: TRBV29-1; size: once; D: .
DNA: TGCAGTGCTCTCCGACTAGAGCAGTACTTC; CDR3: CSALRLEQYF; J: TRBJ2-7; V: TRBV20-1; size: .; D: .
DNA: TGTGCCAGCAGTTATAGGGGGAAGGGAACTGAAGCTTTCTTT; CDR3: CASSYRGKGTEAFF; J: TRBJ1-1; V: TRBV6-5; size: .; D: .
DNA: TGTGCCAGTAGTAACCCGACTAGCGGAGAGACCCAGTACTTC; CDR3: CASSNPTSGETQYF; J: TRBJ2-5; V: TRBV19; size: .; D: TRBD2
DNA: TGCGCCAGCAGCGAGCGGGACGTTGGCTATGGCTACACCTTC; CDR3: CASSERDVGYGYTF; J: TRBJ1-2; V: TRBV4-1; size: once; D: .
DNA: TGTGCCAGCAGCCCGTCTGGAGTAGACACCGGGGAGCTGTTTTTT; CDR3: CASSPSGVDTGELFF; J: TRBJ2-2; V: TRBV9; size: .; D: .
DNA: TGTGCCAGCAGCGTAGGACAGGGAAGAGGTGAAGCTTTCTTT; CDR3: CASSVGQGRGEAFF; J: TRBJ1-1; V: TRBV9; size: .; D: TRBD1
DNA: TGTGCCAGCAGACTGGACAGGGCCACCTACAATGAGCAGTTCTTC; CDR3: CASRLDRATYNEQFF; J: TRBJ2-1; V: TRBV6-1; size: once; D: TRBD1
DNA: TGTGCCAGCAGTTACGGGACTAGCGGGACCCAGTACTTC; CDR3: CASSYGTSGTQYF; J: TRBJ2-5; V: TRBV6-6; size: .; D: TRBD2
DNA: TGTGCCAGCAGCGCACAGGGCCTAGCGGTGCATGAGCAGTTCTTC; CDR3: CASSAQGLAVHEQFF; J: TRBJ2-1; V: TRBV9; size: .; D: .